These 5 T cell receptor beta chains share one sample of origin, sequenced in a study of resident and recirculating memory T cells in vitiligo. TCRdb's table, derived via immunoSEQ multiplex PCR, lists solely in-frame clones and lacks some. The sample lists 70,000 to 85,000 clones; roughly nine tenths were seen once. The sequencing sample was made of blood. The receptor source for this set is a male donor with vitiligo.

A single count supports this clone. The rearrangement uses TRBV15 and TRBJ2-3; D remains ambiguous. Germline assignment: CDR1 LNHNV and CDR2 YYDKDF (reference sequence). The V end lost 0 bases, the J end lost 4 bases, and 5 bases lay between the germline ends. This CDR3 comprises 13 residues. CDR3 coding DNA: TGTGCCACCAGCAGAGATCATGCAGATACGCAGTATTTT. This translates into CATSRDHADTQYF.

The chain combines TRBV18 with TRBJ1-4; D gene ambiguous. Between the trimmed V and J ends, which lost 3 bases and 6 bases, there was a span of 14 bases. The CDR3 covers 15 residues. Germline CDR1 is KGHSH and CDR2 is LQKENI. CDR3 in amino acids: CASSPPSDKHEKLFF. The CDR3 DNA sequence: TGTGCCAGCTCACCCCCGTCAGACAAACATGAAAAACTGTTTTTT.

This clone was seen a few times. The V gene is TRBV4-3, the J gene TRBJ2-3; D gene unclear. CDR3 length: 13 residues. V lost 0 bases and J 11 bases, leaving 12 bases between the germline ends. CDR1 LGHNA and CDR2 YSLEER come from the germline V gene. The CDR3 region is CASSQDRVGGQYF. The CDR3 region has the DNA TGCGCCAGCAGCCAAGATCGGGTGGGTGGGCAGTATTTT.

This clone occurred once. The J gene is TRBJ2-3, the V gene TRBV6-1, with 7 bases fitting TRBD2. Losses at the gene ends were 0 bases for V and 1 base for J; bases not matched to a gene: 10. Germline V CDR1 and CDR2: MNHNS, SASEGT. The CDR3 covers 18 residues. The CDR3 protein is CASSEAHNVLAGTDTQYF. The CDR3 nucleotides are TGTGCCAGCAGTGAAGCGCACAACGTCCTAGCGGGCACAGATACGCAGTATTTT.

The chain is built from TRBV9 and TRBJ1-1; 9 nucleotides line up with TRBD1. The CDR3 sequence is 22 residues long. J gave up 5 bases and V 0 bases, and 26 bases lay outside the gene matches. The germline V gene has CDR1 SGDLS and CDR2 YYNGEE. This CDR3 reads CASSVGDKAVGGVGTGKTEAFF. In DNA, the CDR3 is TGTGCCAGCAGCGTAGGAGACAAAGCCGTGGGTGGTGTCGGGACAGGGAAAACTGAAGCTTTCTTT.